These 27 T cell receptor beta chains share one sample of origin, sequenced in a study of OX40 agonist ivuxolimab in advanced cancers. Libraries were prepared by immunoSEQ multiplex PCR; TCRdb keeps only in-frame clonotypes and omits some of them. The sample yields roughly 100,000 clones, 90% to 95% seen once. The sample consisted of CD4+ or CD8+ T cells sorted from blood, taken in a trial of the OX40 agonist ivuxolimab. The receptors here all came from an adult with an advanced solid tumor such as melanoma, head and neck, liver or kidney cancer.

This clone was detected only once. The chain recombines TRBV7-2 with TRBJ2-7; 7 nucleotides align to TRBD1. Trimming removed 1 base from V and 5 bases from J; junction bases left unmatched: 11. This CDR3 has 16 residues. The germline V gene encodes CDR1 SGHTA and CDR2 FQGNSA. For the CDR3, the DNA is TGTGCCAGCAGCTTAGGGAGAGGGGGCCGCGGAGACGAGCAGTACTTC. Its protein is CASSLGRGGRGDEQYF.

This chain joins TRBV18 and TRBJ2-7; weak D call: TRBD2 (6 bases). Germline CDR1 reads KGHSH; CDR2 reads LQKENI. Trimming left V 4 bases short and J 5 bases short, with 15 bases between. The CDR3 covers 14 residues. The CDR3 sequence: CASSLREQGDEQYF. CDR3 coding DNA: TGTGCCAGCTCACTCCGGGAGCAGGGAGACGAGCAGTACTTC.

The genes are TRBV19 and TRBJ1-1; D call uncertain. Trimming took off 6 bases at V and 5 bases at J, with 13 bases between the two ends. The CDR3 is 13 amino acids. Germline V gene data show CDR1 as LNHDA and CDR2 as SQIVND (reference sequence). Written as DNA, the CDR3 is TGTGCCAGTAGCACTTCTGACGTGACTGAAGCTTTCTTT. It codes for CASSTSDVTEAFF.

The chain uses TRBV5-4 and TRBJ2-7, with D tentatively TRBD2 (5 bases). Germline-derived CDR1 and CDR2 are SGHNT and YYREEE (reference sequence). The CDR3 has 14 amino acids. Trimming stripped 0 bases from V and 5 bases from J, with 12 bases between. The CDR3 DNA follows: TGTGCCAGCAGCTTGGCTCGGGGTATGAACGAGCAGTACTTC. This sequence encodes CASSLARGMNEQYF.

V is TRBV28 and J is TRBJ1-4; possibly TRBD1 for D (5 bases). Trimming stripped 8 bases from V and 6 bases from J, with 16 bases between. CDR1 and CDR2 from the germline V gene are MDHEN and SYDVKM. The CDR3 is 14 residues long. The CDR3 DNA is TGTGCCAGCGGATCAGGGCGCGACGATGAAAAACTGTTTTTT. It is translated as CASGSGRDDEKLFF.

The chain recombines TRBV21-1 with TRBJ2-3; the D call TRBD2 from the table was never checked on the DNA. TRBV21-1 is a known pseudogene. The CDR3 has 15 amino acids. The CDR3 sequence is CASSNPVGLADTQYF. CDR3 bases: TGTGCCAGCAGCAACCCCGTTGGACTAGCGGATACGCAGTATTTT.

The chain links TRBV7-2 to TRBJ2-1; D tentatively reads TRBD1 or TRBD2 (5 bases each). Between the trimmed V and J ends, which lost 5 bases and 10 bases, there was a span of 15 bases. CDR3 length: 13 residues. The germline gives CDR1 SGHTA, CDR2 FQGNSA. The chain's CDR3 is CASSPIRDREQFF. The CDR3 coding sequence is TGTGCCAGCAGCCCAATTCGGGACCGAGAGCAGTTCTTC. Full variable domain (remainder filled in from reference TRBV7-2 and TRBJ2-1): GAGVSQSPSNKVTEKGKDVELRCDPISGHTALYWYRQSLGQGLEFLIYFQGNSAPDKSGLPSDRFSAERTGGSVSTLTIQRTQQEDSAVYLCASSPIRDREQFFGPGTRLTVL.

This chain links TRBV18 with TRBJ1-6; D is perhaps TRBD1 (5 bases). The germline gives CDR1 KGHSH, CDR2 LQKENI. Trimming shortened V by 5 bases and J by 0 bases, and 11 bases separated the two germline ends. The CDR3 length is 16 residues. In DNA, the CDR3 is TGTGCCAGCTCATCCCGACAGAGCTCCTATAATTCACCCCTCCACTTT. Translated, it gives CASSSRQSSYNSPLHF.

This rearrangement joins TRBV6-5 to TRBJ2-1; a weak D match, TRBD2 (5 bases). This CDR3 region has 14 residues. V lost 6 bases, J lost 14 bases, and 23 bases lay in between. CDR1 is MNHEY, CDR2 SVGAGI, per germline. For the CDR3, the DNA is TGTGCCAGCAGACTAGTCCTCAAAGAACTTATTGAGTTCTTC. It translates to CASRLVLKELIEFF.

This chain uses TRBV9 with TRBJ1-5; TRBD1 might be the D (6 bases). The germline V gene encodes CDR1 SGDLS and CDR2 YYNGEE. The CDR3 is 14 amino acids. V dropped 3 bases and J dropped 4 bases, with 11 bases sitting between them. The CDR3 spells CASSADSGNQPQHF. CDR3 DNA: TGTGCCAGCAGCGCGGACAGTGGGAATCAGCCCCAGCATTTT.

The chain employs TRBV2 and TRBJ2-7; D assignment may be TRBD1 or TRBD2 (6 bases each). Germline lookup yields CDR1 SNHLY and CDR2 FYNNEI. Trimming removed 9 bases at V and 7 bases at J, with 19 bases between. The CDR3 runs to 13 residues. CDR3 nucleotides: TGTGCCAGGAGCCCGGGGGCGATGGGGGAGCAGTACTTC. Its translation is CARSPGAMGEQYF.

This chain links TRBV7-2 with TRBJ2-1, with TRBD2 identical over 9 bases. Germline CDR1 reads SGHTA; CDR2 reads FQGNSA. The CDR3 contains 15 residues. Trimming at V came to 3 bases and at J to 8 bases, leaving 8 bases not matched to a gene. CDR3 coding DNA: TGTGCCAGCAGCTTGGAGCGGGAGGCCTTTGATGAGCAGTTCTTC. This codes for CASSLEREAFDEQFF.

The chain couples TRBV29-1 to TRBJ2-6; the D call may be TRBD1 or TRBD2 (6 bases each). The germline V and J ends were trimmed by 6 bases and 2 bases, with 8 bases remaining between them. The CDR3 has 13 residues. Germline assignment: CDR1 SQVTM and CDR2 ANQGSEA. The chain's CDR3 is CSVRGAGANVLTF. CDR3 nucleotide sequence: TGCAGCGTGAGGGGGGCTGGGGCCAACGTCCTGACTTTC.

Regarding this clone: This sample includes further DNA sequences coding for the same CDR3. The chain has TRBV7-2 and TRBJ1-1, with D maybe TRBD1 (5 bases). The CDR3 is made up of 13 amino acids. Germline loops: CDR1 SGHTA, CDR2 FQGNSA. Trimming took off 2 bases at V and 2 bases at J, with 6 bases between the two ends. The CDR3 is CASSLRGNTEAFF. CDR3 in DNA: TGTGCCAGCAGCTTACGGGGCAACACTGAAGCTTTCTTT.

A single count supports this clone. This chain connects TRBV5-4 to TRBJ1-2; a possible D gene is TRBD1 (6 bases). V lost 0 bases and J lost 8, with 11 bases in between. The CDR3 extends over 13 amino acids. Germline V gene sequence: CDR1 SGHNT, CDR2 YYREEE (reference sequence). CDR3 DNA: TGTGCCAGCAGCTTGGTTGGCGGACAGGGCTACACCTTC. This encodes CASSLVGGQGYTF.

V usage is TRBV5-6 and J usage is TRBJ1-3; D possibly corresponds to TRBD1 (5 bases). Germline V gene data show CDR1 as SGHDT and CDR2 as YYEEEE. The V gene lost 4 bases and the J gene lost 5 bases, with 19 bases spanning the gap. The CDR3 is made up of 16 amino acids. CDR3 amino acids: CASSGRQSPRRNTIYF. The CDR3 nucleotides read TGTGCCAGCAGCGGCCGACAGTCTCCGAGGCGAAACACCATATATTTT.

The V call is TRBV4-3, the J call TRBJ2-5; possible D gene TRBD1, 5 bases. The germline V and J ends were trimmed by 1 base and 5 bases, with 11 bases remaining between them. This CDR3 region has 14 residues. Germline values: CDR1 LGHNA, CDR2 YSLEER. CDR3 region: CASSQAQGGETQYF. The CDR3 DNA sequence: TGCGCCAGCAGCCAAGCCCAGGGTGGGGAGACCCAGTACTTC.

The V gene is TRBV19, the J gene TRBJ2-5; tentative D call: TRBD2 (5 bases). V was cut by 1 base and J by 3 bases, with 6 bases left in between. The CDR3 totals 13 residues. Germline V gene sequence: CDR1 LNHDA, CDR2 SQIVND (reference sequence). For the CDR3, the DNA is TGTGCCAGTAGTATAGGGCGGGAAGAGACCCAGTACTTC. Translating it yields CASSIGREETQYF.

This clone was found a few times. The chain joins TRBV28 to TRBJ2-1; D is possibly TRBD2 (6 bases). The CDR3 has 13 amino acids. Trimming pared 4 bases from V and 6 bases from J, leaving 10 bases between. Germline values: CDR1 MDHEN, CDR2 SYDVKM. The CDR3 bases are TGTGCCAGCAGTTCAGGGACTTTCAATGAGCAGTTCTTC. It translates to CASSSGTFNEQFF.

The rearrangement links TRBV19 to TRBJ2-1, with 16 nucleotides matching TRBD2. After removal of 3 bases from V and 4 bases from J, the junction contained 6 bases not matched to a gene. CDR1 is LNHDA, CDR2 SQIVND, per germline (reference sequence). This CDR3 spans 18 amino acids. This chain's CDR3 is CASSIPGLAGGTYNEQFF. The DNA for the CDR3 is TGTGCCAGTAGTATCCCGGGACTAGCGGGAGGGACGTACAATGAGCAGTTCTTC.

The chain recombines TRBV28 with TRBJ1-5; 7 bases line up with TRBD1. This CDR3 has 16 amino acids. Losses at the gene ends were 5 bases for V and 3 bases for J; bases not matched to a gene: 10. From germline, CDR1 is MDHEN and CDR2 SYDVKM. The CDR3 region has the DNA TGTGCCAGCAGTCCTGGGACAGCTCCCATCAATCAGCCCCAGCATTTT. Amino acids: CASSPGTAPINQPQHF.

This clone has more than one count but fewer than ten. This chain connects TRBV4-3 to TRBJ2-3; D uncertain. Germline V gene lookup returns CDR1 LGHNA and CDR2 YSLEER. This CDR3 contains 16 residues. Trimming stripped 0 bases from V and 4 bases from J, with 14 bases between. The CDR3, as DNA: TGCGCCAGCAGCCAAGATTGGATGTGGTTGGCAGATACGCAGTATTTT. Amino acid sequence: CASSQDWMWLADTQYF.

The chain employs TRBV16 and TRBJ2-4, with D possibly matching TRBD1 (6 bases). Germline assignment: CDR1 KGHSY and CDR2 FQNENV. CDR3 size: 14 residues. The V end was cut by 3 bases, the J end by 4 bases, with 10 bases between. The CDR3 sequence: CASSHAGQKNIQYF. The CDR3 DNA reads as TGTGCCAGCAGCCACGCCGGACAGAAAAACATTCAGTACTTC.

The chain employs TRBV4-2 and TRBJ2-1, with 11 bases that match TRBD2. The CDR3 is made up of 19 amino acids. The germline CDR1 and CDR2 sequences are LGHNA and YNFKEQ. The J segment lost 3 bases and the V segment lost 0 bases, leaving 10 bases of the junction unmatched. The CDR3, as DNA: TGTGCCAGCAGCCAAGATCGGGGCTCGACTAGCGGGATCTACAATGAGCAGTTCTTC. It specifies CASSQDRGSTSGIYNEQFF.

Notes on this clone: The sample holds other DNA sequences that translate to the same CDR3. The chain is built from TRBV6-6 and TRBJ2-3; the D is unclear. Germline V CDR1 and CDR2: MNHNY, SVGAGI (reference sequence). The CDR3 is 13 amino acids. Trimming took 2 bases from V and 0 from J, leaving 3 bases between them. Written as DNA, the CDR3 is TGTGCCAGCAGTTACCGGAGCACAGATACGCAGTATTTT. This translates into CASSYRSTDTQYF.

This clone was detected only once. The gene calls are TRBV19 and TRBJ1-6, with D uncertain. CDR1 LNHDA and CDR2 SQIVND come from the germline V gene (reference sequence). With 5 bases removed from V and 8 bases from J, the gap between germline ends came to 7 bases. The CDR3 runs 12 residues. The CDR3 region is CASSYSDSPLHF. The CDR3 DNA sequence: TGTGCCAGTAGTTACAGCGATTCACCCCTCCACTTT.

The chain combines TRBV19 with TRBJ2-1; 7 bases fit TRBD2. V lost 6 bases and J lost 0; bases outside the gene matches: 11. CDR1 and CDR2 from the germline V gene are LNHDA and SQIVND (reference sequence). This CDR3 has 17 amino acids. Here the CDR3 reads CASSPRGGLRSYNEQFF. The CDR3 DNA reads TGTGCCAGTAGCCCCCGGGGAGGGCTTCGCTCCTACAATGAGCAGTTCTTC.